This T cell receptor (beta chain) appears in the sequencing data of a study of cytomegalovirus exposure and HLA in healthy donors. PCR employed 60 Vbeta and 13 Jbeta primers. Measured with immunoSEQ multiplex PCR; TCRdb has only the in-frame clones, and not every one. The table shows about 130,000 clones, with about 78% occurring only once. The germline gives CDR1 MDHEN, CDR2 SYDVKM. V was clipped by 6 bases and J by 8 bases; unmatched bases: 0. The CDR3 has 10 amino acids. V usage is TRBV28 and J usage is TRBJ1-1, with 7 bases identical to TRBD1. The receptor comes from a female donor in good health and CMV-seronegative. The sequencing input was PBMCs. The CDR3 DNA sequence: TGTGCCAGCAGGGACAGGGAAGCTTTCTTT. Amino acid sequence: CASRDREAFF. Based on the CDR3 plus reference TRBV28 and TRBJ1-1, the full variable domain is DVKVTQSSRYLVKRTGEKVFLECVQDMDHENMFWYRQDPGLGLRLIYFSYDVKMKEKGDIPEGYSVSREKKERFSLILESASTNQTSMYLCASRDREAFFGQGTRLTVV.